This T cell receptor (beta chain) emerged from a study of early stage breast cancer tumors. Each sample had two DNA replicates, about 0.5 ug blood or around 1.4 ug tissue. The assay was immunoSEQ multiplex PCR, and TCRdb's table has in-frame clones only and misses some. The table includes roughly 48,000 clones, around 83% detected once. The sequence derives from a person between 50 and 60 years old with breast cancer. Sample: blood.

In DNA, the CDR3 is TGTGCCAGTAGTAAGCGGACTAGCGGGGGGGCCGAAGACTACGAGCAGTACTTC. It codes for CASSKRTSGGAEDYEQYF. The gene calls are TRBV19 and TRBJ2-7; 15 positions match TRBD2. This CDR3 region has 18 residues. Germline assignment: CDR1 LNHDA and CDR2 SQIVND (reference sequence). V lost 4 bases to trimming and J lost 3 bases; unmatched junction nucleotides: 10. The full variable domain, completed using reference TRBV19 and TRBJ2-7, is DGGITQSPKYLFRKEGQNVTLSCEQNLNHDAMYWYRQDPGQGLRLIYYSQIVNDFQKGDIAEGYSVSREKKESFPLTVTSAQKNPTAFYLCASSKRTSGGAEDYEQYFGPGTRLTVT.